Here is one T cell receptor (gamma chain) with its context. What it recognizes is unknown. This may be a read error: a much more frequent sequence differs by one nucleotide. LymphoTrack primers amplified TRG sequences from about 200 ng of biopsy DNA. TCRdb reprocessed the multiplex PCR reads using CATT. The sample records 1,000 to 1,500 gamma-chain clones, approximately 40% being singletons. The data belong to a study of intestinal T cells in coeliac disease. The CDR3 sequence is 16 residues long. J was trimmed by 7 bases and V by 8 bases; bases with no gene match: 21. Each case's genomic DNA was extracted from ten approximately 5-µm formalin-fixed paraffin-embedded scrolls. General observations from the study: Coeliac and control groups differed significantly in age. With TRG, approximately 96% of biopsies (about 95% of the roughly 54) were classified correctly.

The sample consisted of a duodenal biopsy. This sequence was found in a human donor with celiac disease. This chain joins TRGV10 and TRGJ1 or TRGJ2. TRGV10 is placed among ORFs of uncertain function. The CDR3 DNA follows: TGTGCTGCGTGGAATTATATAAGACGGGGAGGGTATAAGAAACTCTTT. Protein product: CAAWNYIRRGGYKKLF.